These 4 T cell receptor beta chains came from one sample sequenced in a study of blood T cell repertoires in COVID-19. Measured with immunoSEQ multiplex PCR; TCRdb has only the in-frame clones, and not every one. The sample consists of over 200,000 clones, roughly 80% of them appearing once. Sequencing was performed on peripheral blood. These receptors were collected from a man aged 50 to 59 with active or convalescent COVID-19.

The sample holds one count of this clone. The rearrangement joins TRBV6-5 to TRBJ1-1; D not resolved. This CDR3 region has 14 residues. The V and J ends lost 5 bases and 4 bases respectively, with 14 bases between them. Per the germline V gene, CDR1 is MNHEY and CDR2 is SVGAGI. CDR3 bases: TGTGCCAGCAGTCCCCCCGGAGGGATCACTGAAGCTTTCTTT. This codes for CASSPPGGITEAFF.

The V and J genes are TRBV3-1 (or the pseudogene TRBV3-2) and TRBJ2-5, with D possibly TRBD2 on 5 matching bases. Germline V gene sequence: CDR1 LGHDT, CDR2 YNNKEL (reference sequence). With 0 bases removed from V and 1 base from J, the gap between germline ends came to 9 bases. The CDR3 is made up of 15 amino acids. The CDR3 here is CASSQDTGVQETQYF. In nucleotides, the CDR3 is TGTGCCAGCAGCCAAGACACCGGGGTCCAAGAGACCCAGTACTTC.

This clone was seen a single time. This rearrangement joins TRBV9 to TRBJ2-3; 7 nucleotides line up with TRBD2. Germline values: CDR1 SGDLS, CDR2 YYNGEE. V was pared by 2 bases and J by 6 bases, with 12 bases of the junction left unmatched. This CDR3 has 16 amino acids. CDR3 coding DNA: TGTGCCAGCAGCGTTTTCTTTAGCGGGCCCCAGGATACGCAGTATTTT. This sequence encodes CASSVFFSGPQDTQYF. The whole variable domain, remainder taken from reference TRBV9 and TRBJ2-3, is DSGVTQTPKHLITATGQRVTLRCSPRSGDLSVYWYQQSLDQGLQFLIQYYNGEERAKGNILERFSAQQFPDLHSELNLSSLELGDSALYFCASSVFFSGPQDTQYFGPGTRLTVL.

The V gene is TRBV27, the J gene TRBJ1-4, with D maybe TRBD1 (5 bases). In germline, CDR1 is MNHEY, CDR2 SMNVEV (reference sequence). Trimming left V 5 bases short and J 7 bases short, with 14 bases between. The CDR3 totals 14 residues. The CDR3 here is CASSRGERGEKLFF. The DNA of the CDR3 is TGTGCCAGCAGTCGAGGAGAAAGGGGTGAAAAACTGTTTTTT.